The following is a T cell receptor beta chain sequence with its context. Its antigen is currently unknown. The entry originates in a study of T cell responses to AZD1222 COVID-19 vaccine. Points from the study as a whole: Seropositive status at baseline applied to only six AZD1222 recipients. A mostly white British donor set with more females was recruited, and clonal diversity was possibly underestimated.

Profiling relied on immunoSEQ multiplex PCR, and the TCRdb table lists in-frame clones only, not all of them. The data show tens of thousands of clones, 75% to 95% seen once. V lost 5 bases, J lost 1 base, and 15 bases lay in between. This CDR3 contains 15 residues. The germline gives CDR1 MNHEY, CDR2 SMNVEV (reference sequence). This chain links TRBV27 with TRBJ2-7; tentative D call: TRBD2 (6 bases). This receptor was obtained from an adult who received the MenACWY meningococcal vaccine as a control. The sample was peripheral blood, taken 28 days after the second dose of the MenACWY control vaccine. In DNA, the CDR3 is TGTGCCAGCAGTCCGGGACTCTCCACTTCCTACGAGCAGTACTTC. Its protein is CASSPGLSTSYEQYF.